The 9 T cell receptor beta chains below all came from one sample that was sequenced in a study of PD-L1 blockade in urothelial cancer. As for time point: pretreatment peripheral blood. Here immunoSEQ multiplex PCR was the method, and the copy in TCRdb shows in-frame clones only, minus some. The repertoire holds 50,000 or so clones, with 86% as singletons. This sample comprised PBMCs, obtained around atezolizumab (anti-PD-L1) treatment. The receptors derive from a man aged 55-75 years with urothelial cancer.

This clone was found a few times. This chain links TRBV5-1 with TRBJ1-1; D is unclear. Trimming left V 4 bases short and J 7 bases short, with 14 bases between. Germline loops: CDR1 SGHRS, CDR2 YFSETQ. The CDR3 is 13 amino acids. Written as DNA, the CDR3 is TGCGCCAGCAGCAACCGGGAGGCCGATGAAGCTTTCTTT. This codes for CASSNREADEAFF.

V usage is TRBV5-4 and J usage is TRBJ1-5; 7 positions match TRBD1. The J segment lost 5 bases and the V segment lost 4 bases, leaving 9 bases of the junction unmatched. The CDR3 covers 15 residues. Germline CDR1 is SGHNT and CDR2 is YYREEE (reference sequence). The CDR3 DNA is TGTGCCAGCAGCCCCGGGACAGAAAGCTATCAGCCCCAGCATTTT. Translation: CASSPGTESYQPQHF.

The V and J genes are TRBV29-1 and TRBJ2-3, with unresolved D. V lost 4 bases, J lost 4 bases, and 9 bases lay in between. There are 12 residues in the CDR3. The germline gives CDR1 SQVTM, CDR2 ANQGSEA. DNA of the CDR3: TGCAGCGTTGGACATGGATCAGATACGCAGTATTTT. It yields the protein CSVGHGSDTQYF.

The chain recombines TRBV5-1 with TRBJ2-1; 9 positions agree with TRBD2. V gave up 0 bases and J gave up 3 bases; unmatched junction bases: 1. CDR1 is SGHRS and CDR2 is YFSETQ in the germline V gene. The CDR3 contains 15 residues. The chain's CDR3 is CASSLGAGGYNEQFF. CDR3 nucleotide sequence: TGCGCCAGCAGCTTGGGAGCGGGAGGCTACAATGAGCAGTTCTTC.

The J gene is TRBJ1-2, the V gene TRBV7-9; TRBD1 aligns across 9 bases. From germline, CDR1 is SEHNR and CDR2 FQNEAQ (reference sequence). The CDR3 sequence is 13 residues long. Trimming cost V 5 bases and J 4 bases; bases outside gene matches: 2. CDR3 amino acids: CASSPTGGYGYTF. The DNA of the CDR3 is TGTGCCAGCAGCCCGACAGGGGGCTATGGCTACACCTTC.

The chain is built from TRBV12-5 and TRBJ1-2; 7 nucleotides align to TRBD1. CDR3 length: 14 residues. V shed 6 bases and J 8 bases; nucleotides not matched to a gene: 12. Germline V gives CDR1 LGHNT, CDR2 FRNRAP. The CDR3 region is CASGTGQVRDGYTF. The DNA of the CDR3 is TGTGCTAGTGGAACCGGACAGGTGCGGGACGGCTACACCTTC.

The gene calls are TRBV2 and TRBJ2-1; 13 nucleotides match TRBD2. The germline V gene has CDR1 SNHLY and CDR2 FYNNEI. The CDR3 is 15 amino acids. With V trimmed by 7 bases and J by 4 bases, 4 bases remained unmatched. The CDR3 DNA follows: TGTGCCAGCACACTGGGACTAGCGGGATACAATGAGCAGTTCTTC. Translated: CASTLGLAGYNEQFF.

The chain has TRBV7-2 and TRBJ1-6; 7 bases map to TRBD1. The CDR3 totals 16 residues. V shed 5 bases and J 6 bases; nucleotides not matched to a gene: 10. Germline loops: CDR1 SGHTA, CDR2 FQGNSA. The CDR3 DNA reads as TGTGCCAGCAGCCCCCGACAGGGAACGTCTAATTCACCCCTCCACTTT. It yields the protein CASSPRQGTSNSPLHF.

This clone was observed once. V gene TRBV7-2 combines with J gene TRBJ2-1; 11 nucleotides agree with TRBD2. Germline loops: CDR1 SGHTA, CDR2 FQGNSA. Trimming cost V 4 bases and J 8 bases; bases outside gene matches: 7. The CDR3 loop spans 15 amino acids. The CDR3 nucleotides read TGTGCCAGCAGCTATAGCGGGAGGGCCAACTATGAGCAGTTCTTC. Protein sequence: CASSYSGRANYEQFF.